Listed below are T cell receptor beta chains from one sample, sequenced in a study of response to subunit inactivated influenza vaccine. In TCRdb, the RT-PCR reads were re-called with MiXCR into one record per CDR3 protein. The sample includes 150,000 to 200,000 distinct CDR3 sequences, about an eighth of them seen just once. Separately, the same data were catalogued under a study of T cells expressing NK-cell markers.

The specimen was CD8+ T cells sorted from PBMCs, collected roughly 12 days after vaccination. Every receptor here comes from a man in his forties or fifties who received an inactivated influenza vaccine. Both conserved end residues are part of each CDR3. Fields, in order: V gene, J gene, D gene, clone size, CDR3 protein, CDR3 DNA. D genes are given only for firm matches. Clone size is shown for a subset of rows, as once, few, many or a class of expanded clone.

TRBV7-6,TRBJ1-1,-,-,CASSLAGLTEAFF,TGTGCCAGCAGCTTAGCAGGGTTAACTGAAGCTTTCTTT
TRBV6-5,TRBJ2-7,-,-,CASSYGGGAWGEQYF,TGTGCCAGCAGTTACGGGGGGGGCGCCTGGGGCGAGCAGTACTTC
TRBV11-2,TRBJ2-1,-,many,CASSSPPGDEQFF,TGTGCCAGCAGCTCCCCCCCGGGGGATGAGCAGTTCTTC
TRBV10-3,TRBJ1-5,-,once,CAISVGGNQPQHF,TGTGCCATCAGTGTCGGGGGGAATCAGCCCCAGCATTTT
TRBV20-1,TRBJ1-5,-,-,CSARVDRTGPQHF,TGCAGTGCTAGAGTTGACAGGACGGGGCCCCAGCATTTT
TRBV29-1,TRBJ2-1,TRBD2,few,CSAGNIAGGLGEQFF,TGCAGCGCAGGCAACATAGCGGGTGGGCTTGGTGAGCAGTTCTTC
TRBV7-3,TRBJ1-4,TRBD1,few,CASSPRTGGGEKLFF,TGTGCCAGCAGCCCCCGGACAGGGGGCGGTGAAAAACTGTTTTTT
TRBV7-7,TRBJ2-2,TRBD1,many,CASSFGTGWSGELFF,TGTGCCAGCAGCTTTGGGACAGGGTGGAGCGGGGAGCTGTTTTTT
TRBV5-1,TRBJ2-2,-,-,CASSPQGLRWAVNTGELFF,TGCGCCAGCAGTCCCCAGGGGCTACGATGGGCGGTGAACACCGGGGAGCTGTTTTTT
TRBV4-1,TRBJ1-4,TRBD1,-,CASSFRTQGDNEKLFF,TGCGCCAGCAGCTTTCGGACCCAGGGGGATAATGAAAAACTGTTTTTT
TRBV12-3/TRBV12-4,TRBJ1-2,-,-,CASSSPGWNGYTF,TGTGCCAGCAGTTCGCCAGGGTGGAATGGCTACACCTTC
TRBV29-1,TRBJ2-7,-,many,CSVEGGVYYEQYF,TGCAGCGTTGAAGGTGGGGTATACTACGAGCAGTACTTC
TRBV13,TRBJ1-6,TRBD1,many,CASGDRGNSPLHF,TGTGCCAGCGGCGACAGGGGTAATTCACCCCTCCACTTT
TRBV12-3/TRBV12-4,TRBJ1-1,-,few,CASSTVQNTEAFF,TGTGCCAGCAGTACAGTCCAGAACACTGAAGCTTTCTTT
TRBV6-1,TRBJ2-3,TRBD1,-,CASTHAPTGGIDTQYF,TGTGCCAGCACCCACGCCCCGACAGGGGGCATAGATACGCAGTATTTT
TRBV24-1,TRBJ2-7,-,-,CATSVTPGGEQYF,TGTGCCACCAGTGTAACCCCGGGTGGCGAGCAGTACTTC
TRBV24-1,TRBJ1-5,-,many,CATSGVNSNQPQHF,TGTGCCACCAGTGGGGTTAATAGCAATCAGCCCCAGCATTTT
TRBV5-1,TRBJ2-1,-,few,CASKQSTAYNEQFF,TGCGCCAGCAAGCAGTCCACAGCCTACAATGAGCAGTTCTTC
TRBV5-1,TRBJ2-5,-,-,CASSLYARIFQETQYF,TGCGCCAGCAGCTTGTATGCCAGAATTTTCCAAGAGACCCAGTACTTC
TRBV7-9,TRBJ2-2,-,few,CASSALNTGELFF,TGTGCCAGCAGCGCGCTCAACACCGGGGAGCTGTTTTTT
TRBV7-9,TRBJ2-7,TRBD1,-,CASSYSGTGGREQYF,TGTGCCAGCAGCTACTCTGGGACAGGGGGCCGGGAGCAGTACTTC
TRBV5-1,TRBJ2-7,-,few,CASSLVDSSSYEQYF,TGCGCCAGCAGCTTGGTTGACAGTAGCTCCTACGAGCAGTACTTC
TRBV11-3,TRBJ2-1,-,-,CASSLEAHNEQFF,TGTGCCAGCAGCTTAGAGGCCCACAATGAGCAGTTCTTC
TRBV4-1,TRBJ2-3,-,few,CASSQTPGPHTQYF,TGCGCCAGCAGCCAAACCCCGGGGCCTCATACGCAGTATTTT
TRBV3-1,TRBJ2-3,-,many,CASSQGGTSTDTQYF,TGTGCCAGCAGCCAAGGTGGGACAAGCACAGATACGCAGTATTTT
TRBV4-2,TRBJ2-7,-,few,CASSQGRVSYEQYF,TGTGCCAGCAGCCAAGGCAGGGTCTCCTACGAGCAGTACTTC
TRBV28,TRBJ2-7,-,-,CASSQGDPYEQYF,TGTGCCAGCAGCCAGGGAGACCCCTACGAGCAGTACTTC
TRBV20-1,TRBJ2-7,-,-,CSAQDRSSYEQYF,TGCAGTGCTCAAGACAGGTCCTCCTACGAGCAGTACTTC
TRBV10-3,TRBJ2-7,-,many,CAISPAGGGSYEQYF,TGTGCCATTTCTCCGGCCGGGGGAGGATCCTACGAGCAGTACTTC
TRBV29-1,TRBJ2-7,-,few,CSVEVPGHYEQYF,TGCAGCGTTGAAGTTCCGGGACACTACGAGCAGTACTTC
TRBV19,TRBJ2-5,-,-,CASSIDSPAEETQYF,TGTGCCAGTAGTATAGATTCCCCTGCGGAGGAGACCCAGTACTTC
TRBV4-1,TRBJ2-2,TRBD1,-,CASSQTGFTGELFF,TGCGCCAGCAGCCAGACAGGGTTCACCGGGGAGCTGTTTTTT
TRBV13,TRBJ2-1,TRBD1,-,CASKWGQDYNEQFF,TGTGCCAGCAAATGGGGACAGGATTACAATGAGCAGTTCTTC
TRBV7-9,TRBJ2-7,TRBD2,few,CASSLTAGEGIEQYF,TGTGCCAGCAGCTTAACAGCGGGAGAAGGAATTGAGCAGTACTTC
TRBV27,TRBJ1-1,TRBD1,-,CASSLSGQGITTEAFF,TGTGCCAGCAGTTTATCGGGACAGGGAATCACCACTGAAGCTTTCTTT
TRBV7-6,TRBJ2-7,TRBD1,many,CASSLEPGQGTSYEQYF,TGTGCCAGCAGCTTAGAACCGGGACAGGGGACTTCCTACGAGCAGTACTTC
TRBV6-2/TRBV6-3,TRBJ2-3,TRBD2,-,CASTFLAGNTDTQYF,TGTGCCAGCACCTTTCTAGCGGGGAACACAGATACGCAGTATTTT
TRBV25-1,TRBJ2-1,-,-,CASRTEGWNEQFF,TGTGCCAGCAGGACGGAGGGTTGGAATGAGCAGTTCTTC
TRBV20-1,TRBJ2-7,-,few,CSASRGDSSYEQYF,TGCAGTGCTAGCAGGGGAGACAGCTCCTACGAGCAGTACTTC
TRBV28,TRBJ1-1,TRBD1,once,CASGRDRGEALNTEAFF,TGTGCCAGCGGCCGGGACAGGGGGGAGGCCCTGAACACTGAAGCTTTCTTT
TRBV6-5,TRBJ2-7,TRBD1,few,CASSYPFGTGPSYEQYF,TGTGCCAGCAGTTACCCTTTTGGGACAGGGCCATCCTACGAGCAGTACTTC
TRBV6-1,TRBJ2-7,TRBD1,-,CASSLPGQGYEQYF,TGTGCCAGCAGCCTTCCGGGACAGGGTTACGAGCAGTACTTC
TRBV7-9,TRBJ2-5,TRBD2,few,CASSPLLAGDPQETQYF,TGTGCCAGCAGCCCGCTACTAGCGGGGGACCCACAAGAGACCCAGTACTTC
TRBV27,TRBJ2-3,TRBD2,-,CASSSFIRASGTSTDTQYF,TGTGCCAGCAGTTCTTTTATTAGGGCTAGCGGGACTAGCACAGATACGCAGTATTTT
TRBV29-1,TRBJ2-4,TRBD1,many,CSVTSGGGGDIQYF,TGCAGCGTCACCTCAGGGGGCGGAGGGGACATTCAGTACTTC
TRBV4-1,TRBJ2-6,TRBD2,-,CASSPGLTVTGANVLTF,TGCGCCAGCAGCCCGGGACTAACCGTTACTGGGGCCAACGTCCTGACTTTC
TRBV7-9,TRBJ2-3,-,few,CASSRKPDTQYF,TGTGCCAGCAGCCGGAAACCAGATACGCAGTATTTT
TRBV6-6,TRBJ2-2,-,many,CASSSTGELFF,TGTGCCAGCAGTAGCACCGGGGAGCTGTTTTTT
TRBV15,TRBJ2-7,TRBD1,many,CATGQGRSEQYF,TGTGCCACCGGACAGGGGAGATCCGAGCAGTACTTC